This T cell receptor (beta chain) is drawn from a study of response to subunit inactivated influenza vaccine. V shed 6 bases and J shed 3 bases, with 15 bases lying between them. There are 15 residues in the CDR3. The V gene's germline CDR1 is SGHTA and CDR2 FQGNSA. One entry per CDR3 protein results from TCRdb running MiXCR on the RT-PCR reads. This table has hundreds of thousands of distinct CDR3 sequences, less than 15% appearing once. This clonotype was found a few times. The antigen remains unidentified. Study-wide results and limits: Seasonal influenza vaccination, on each occasion, was suggested by the authors to recruit few new T cells.

This rearrangement joins TRBV7-2 to TRBJ1-5; the D gene is possibly TRBD1 (5 bases). The sequenced sample was non-naive T cells sorted from PBMCs, obtained 14 to 15 days before vaccination. The sequence derives from a man over 45 who received an inactivated influenza vaccine. DNA for the CDR3: TGTGCCAGCAGTTCTCAGGGAGGTTACAATCAGCCCCAGCATTTT. Its protein product is CASSSQGGYNQPQHF.